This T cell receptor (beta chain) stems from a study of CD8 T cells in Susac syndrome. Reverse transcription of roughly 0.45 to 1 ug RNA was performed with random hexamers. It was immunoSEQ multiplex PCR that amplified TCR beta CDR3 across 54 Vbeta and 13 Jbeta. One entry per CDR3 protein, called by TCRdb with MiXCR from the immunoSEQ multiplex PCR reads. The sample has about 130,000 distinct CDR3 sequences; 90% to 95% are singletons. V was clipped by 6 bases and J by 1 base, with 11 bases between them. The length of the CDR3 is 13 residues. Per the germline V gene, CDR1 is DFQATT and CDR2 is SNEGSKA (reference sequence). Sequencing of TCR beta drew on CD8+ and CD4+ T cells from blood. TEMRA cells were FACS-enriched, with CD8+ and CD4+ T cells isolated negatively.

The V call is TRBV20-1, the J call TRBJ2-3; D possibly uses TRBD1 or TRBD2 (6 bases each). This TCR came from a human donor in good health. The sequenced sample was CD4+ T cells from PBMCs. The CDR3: CSAGASGTDTQYF. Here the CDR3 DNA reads TGCAGTGCGGGGGCTAGCGGCACAGATACGCAGTATTTT.